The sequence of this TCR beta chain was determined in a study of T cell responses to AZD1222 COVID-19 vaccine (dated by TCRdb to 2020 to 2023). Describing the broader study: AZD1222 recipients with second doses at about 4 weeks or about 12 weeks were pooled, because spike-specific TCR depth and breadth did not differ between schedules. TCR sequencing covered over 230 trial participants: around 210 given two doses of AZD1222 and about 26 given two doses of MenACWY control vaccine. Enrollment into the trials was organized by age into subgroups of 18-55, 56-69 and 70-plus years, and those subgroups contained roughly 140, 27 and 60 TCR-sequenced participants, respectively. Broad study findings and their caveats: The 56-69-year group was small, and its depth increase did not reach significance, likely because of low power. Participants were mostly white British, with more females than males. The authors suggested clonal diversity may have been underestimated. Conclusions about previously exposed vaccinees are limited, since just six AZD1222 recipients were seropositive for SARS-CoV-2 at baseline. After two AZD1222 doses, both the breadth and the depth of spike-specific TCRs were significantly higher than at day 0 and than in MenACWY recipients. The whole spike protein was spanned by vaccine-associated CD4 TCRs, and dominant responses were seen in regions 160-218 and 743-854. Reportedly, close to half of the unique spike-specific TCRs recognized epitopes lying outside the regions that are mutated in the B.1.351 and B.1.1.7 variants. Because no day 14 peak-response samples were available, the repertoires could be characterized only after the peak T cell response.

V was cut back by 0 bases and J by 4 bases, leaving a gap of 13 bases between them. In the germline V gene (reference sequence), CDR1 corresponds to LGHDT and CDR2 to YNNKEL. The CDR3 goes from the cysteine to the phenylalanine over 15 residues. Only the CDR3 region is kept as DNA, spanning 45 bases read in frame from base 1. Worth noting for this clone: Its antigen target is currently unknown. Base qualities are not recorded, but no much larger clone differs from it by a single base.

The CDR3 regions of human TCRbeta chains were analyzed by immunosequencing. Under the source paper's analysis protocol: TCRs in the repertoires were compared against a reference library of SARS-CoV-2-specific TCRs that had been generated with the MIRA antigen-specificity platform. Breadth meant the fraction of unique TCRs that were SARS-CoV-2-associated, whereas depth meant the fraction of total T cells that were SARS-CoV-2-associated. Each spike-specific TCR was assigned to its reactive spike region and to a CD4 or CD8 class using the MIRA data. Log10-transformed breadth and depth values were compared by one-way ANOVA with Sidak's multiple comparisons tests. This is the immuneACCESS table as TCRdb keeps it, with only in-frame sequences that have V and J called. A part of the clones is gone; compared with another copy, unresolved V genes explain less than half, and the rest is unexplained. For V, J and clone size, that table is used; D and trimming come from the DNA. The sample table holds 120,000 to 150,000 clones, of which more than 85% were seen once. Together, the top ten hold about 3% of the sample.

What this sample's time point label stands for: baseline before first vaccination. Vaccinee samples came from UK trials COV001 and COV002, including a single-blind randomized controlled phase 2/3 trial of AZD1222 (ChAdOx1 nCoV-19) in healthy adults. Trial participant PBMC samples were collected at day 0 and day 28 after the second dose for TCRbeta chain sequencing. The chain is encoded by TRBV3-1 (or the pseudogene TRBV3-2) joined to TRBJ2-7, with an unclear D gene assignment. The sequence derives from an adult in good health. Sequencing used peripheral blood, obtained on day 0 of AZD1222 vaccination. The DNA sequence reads TGTGCCAGCAGCCAAGATCATCAGGTTTTGTACGAGCAGTACTTC. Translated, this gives CASSQDHQVLYEQYF.